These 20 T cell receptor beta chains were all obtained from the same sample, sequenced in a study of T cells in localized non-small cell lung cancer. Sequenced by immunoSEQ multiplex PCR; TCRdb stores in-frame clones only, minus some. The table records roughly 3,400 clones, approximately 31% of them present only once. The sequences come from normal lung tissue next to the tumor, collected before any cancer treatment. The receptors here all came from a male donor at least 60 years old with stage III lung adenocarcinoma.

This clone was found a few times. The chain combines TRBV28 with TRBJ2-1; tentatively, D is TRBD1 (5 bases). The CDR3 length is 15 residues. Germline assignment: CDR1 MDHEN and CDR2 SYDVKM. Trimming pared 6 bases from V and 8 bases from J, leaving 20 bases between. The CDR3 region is CASSPVGPRNDEQFF. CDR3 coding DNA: TGTGCCAGCAGCCCTGTGGGGCCCAGGAACGATGAGCAGTTCTTC.

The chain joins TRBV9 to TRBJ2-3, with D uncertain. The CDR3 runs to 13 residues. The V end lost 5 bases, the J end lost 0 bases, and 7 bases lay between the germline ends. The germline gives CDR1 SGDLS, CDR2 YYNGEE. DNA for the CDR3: TGTGCCAGCAGTGAAGAAAGCACAGATACGCAGTATTTT. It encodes CASSEESTDTQYF.

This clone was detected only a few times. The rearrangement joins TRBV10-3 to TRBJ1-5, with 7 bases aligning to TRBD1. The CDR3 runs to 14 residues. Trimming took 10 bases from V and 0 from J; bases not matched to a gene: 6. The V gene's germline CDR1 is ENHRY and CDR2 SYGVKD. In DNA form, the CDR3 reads TGTGCCAGCCGGGACAGCTATAGCAATCAGCCCCAGCATTTT. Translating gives CASRDSYSNQPQHF.

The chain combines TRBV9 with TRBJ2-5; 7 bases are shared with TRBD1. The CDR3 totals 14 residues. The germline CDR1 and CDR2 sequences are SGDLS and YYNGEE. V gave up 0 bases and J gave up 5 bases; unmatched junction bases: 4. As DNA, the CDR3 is TGTGCCAGCAGCGTAGAGGGGGCCGCGGAGACCCAGTACTTC. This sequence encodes CASSVEGAAETQYF. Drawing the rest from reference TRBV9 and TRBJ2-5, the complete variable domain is DSGVTQTPKHLITATGQRVTLRCSPRSGDLSVYWYQQSLDQGLQFLIQYYNGEERAKGNILERFSAQQFPDLHSELNLSSLELGDSALYFCASSVEGAAETQYFGPGTRLLVL.

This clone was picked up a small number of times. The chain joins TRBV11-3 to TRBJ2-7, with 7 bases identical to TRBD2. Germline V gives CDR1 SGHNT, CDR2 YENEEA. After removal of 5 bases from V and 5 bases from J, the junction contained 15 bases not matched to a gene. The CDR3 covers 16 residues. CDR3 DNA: TGTGCCAGCAGCACCCGGCTTGGGGGAGGGAAAAACGAGCAGTACTTC. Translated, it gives CASSTRLGGGKNEQYF.

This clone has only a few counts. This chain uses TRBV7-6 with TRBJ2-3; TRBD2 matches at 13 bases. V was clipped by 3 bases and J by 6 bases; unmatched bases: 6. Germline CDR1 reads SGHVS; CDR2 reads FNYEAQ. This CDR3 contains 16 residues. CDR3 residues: CASSLELAGGRDTQYF. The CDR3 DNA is TGTGCCAGCAGCTTGGAACTAGCGGGAGGGAGGGATACGCAGTATTTT.

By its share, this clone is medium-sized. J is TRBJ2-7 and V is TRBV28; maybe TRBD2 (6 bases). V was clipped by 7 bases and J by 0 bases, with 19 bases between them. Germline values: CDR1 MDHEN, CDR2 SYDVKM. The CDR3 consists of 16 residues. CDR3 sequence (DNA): TGTGCCAGCACCCCCCAAGGGAGGAAGAGCTCCTACGAGCAGTACTTC. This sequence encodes CASTPQGRKSSYEQYF.

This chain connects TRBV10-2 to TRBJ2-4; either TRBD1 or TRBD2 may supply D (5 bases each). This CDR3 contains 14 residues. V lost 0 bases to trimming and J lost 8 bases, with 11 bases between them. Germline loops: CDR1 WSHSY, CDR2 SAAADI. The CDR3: CASSESPGRDIQYF. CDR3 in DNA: TGCGCCAGCAGTGAGTCGCCGGGGCGAGACATTCAGTACTTC.

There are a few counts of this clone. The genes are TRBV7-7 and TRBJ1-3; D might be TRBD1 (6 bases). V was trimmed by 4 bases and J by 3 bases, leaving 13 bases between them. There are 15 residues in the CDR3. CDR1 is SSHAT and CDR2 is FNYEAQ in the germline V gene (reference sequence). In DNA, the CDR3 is TGTGCCAGCAGCTCAGGGAGGGGGAGTGGAAACACCATATATTTT. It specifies CASSSGRGSGNTIYF.

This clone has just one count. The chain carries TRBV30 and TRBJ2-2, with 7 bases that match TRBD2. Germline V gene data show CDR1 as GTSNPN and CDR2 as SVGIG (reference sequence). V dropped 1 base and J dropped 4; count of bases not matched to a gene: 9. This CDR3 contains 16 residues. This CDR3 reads CAWSATGGPTTGELFF. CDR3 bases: TGTGCCTGGAGTGCGACGGGGGGACCTACCACCGGGGAGCTGTTTTTT.

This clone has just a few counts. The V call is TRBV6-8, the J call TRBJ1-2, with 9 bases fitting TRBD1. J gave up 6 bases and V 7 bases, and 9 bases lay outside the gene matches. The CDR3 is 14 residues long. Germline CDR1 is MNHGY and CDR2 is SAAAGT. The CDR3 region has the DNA TGTGCCAGCACCTTAGGGGACAGGGTGAATGGCTACACCTTC. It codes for CASTLGDRVNGYTF.

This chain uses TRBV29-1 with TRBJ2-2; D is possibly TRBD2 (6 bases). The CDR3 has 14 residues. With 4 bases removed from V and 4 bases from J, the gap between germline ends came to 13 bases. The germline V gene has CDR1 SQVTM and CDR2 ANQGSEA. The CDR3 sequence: CSVVGGVGTGELFF. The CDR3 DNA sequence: TGCAGCGTTGTGGGGGGAGTAGGCACCGGGGAGCTGTTTTTT.

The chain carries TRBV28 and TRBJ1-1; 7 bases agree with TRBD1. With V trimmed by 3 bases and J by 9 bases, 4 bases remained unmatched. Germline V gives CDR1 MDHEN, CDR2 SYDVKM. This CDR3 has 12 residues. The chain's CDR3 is CASSLPGQKAFF. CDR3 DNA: TGTGCCAGCAGTTTGCCGGGACAGAAAGCTTTCTTT.

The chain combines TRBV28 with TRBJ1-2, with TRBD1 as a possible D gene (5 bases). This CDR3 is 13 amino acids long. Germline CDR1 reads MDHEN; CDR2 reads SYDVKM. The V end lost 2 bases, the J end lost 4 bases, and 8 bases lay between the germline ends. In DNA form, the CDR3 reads TGTGCCAGCAGTTTAGACAGTGCCTATGGCTACACCTTC. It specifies CASSLDSAYGYTF.

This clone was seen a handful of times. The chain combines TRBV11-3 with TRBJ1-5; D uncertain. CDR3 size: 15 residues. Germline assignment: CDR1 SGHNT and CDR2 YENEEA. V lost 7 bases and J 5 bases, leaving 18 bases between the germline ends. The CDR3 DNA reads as TGTGCCAGCACTTCTTTCCGGGAGAGGGATCAGCCCCAGCATTTT. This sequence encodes CASTSFRERDQPQHF. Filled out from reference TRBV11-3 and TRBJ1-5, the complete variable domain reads EAGVVQSPRYKIIEKKQPVAFWCNPISGHNTLYWYLQNLGQGPELLIRYENEEAVDDSQLPKDRFSAERLKGVDSTLKIQPAELGDSAVYLCASTSFRERDQPQHFGDGTRLSIL.

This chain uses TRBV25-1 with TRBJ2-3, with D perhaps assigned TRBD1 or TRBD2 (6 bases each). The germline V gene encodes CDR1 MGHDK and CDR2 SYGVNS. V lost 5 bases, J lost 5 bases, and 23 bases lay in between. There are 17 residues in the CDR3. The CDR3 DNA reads TGTGCCAGCAGTCAAAGGGTCGGGGGCACCGGGGGAGATACGCAGTATTTT. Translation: CASSQRVGGTGGDTQYF.

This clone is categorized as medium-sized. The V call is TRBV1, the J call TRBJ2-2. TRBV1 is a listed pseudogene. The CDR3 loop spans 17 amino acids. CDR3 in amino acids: CASSPGSMNANTGELFF. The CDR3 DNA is TGCGCCAGCAGCCCTGGGTCTATGAACGCGAACACCGGGGAGCTGTTTTTT.

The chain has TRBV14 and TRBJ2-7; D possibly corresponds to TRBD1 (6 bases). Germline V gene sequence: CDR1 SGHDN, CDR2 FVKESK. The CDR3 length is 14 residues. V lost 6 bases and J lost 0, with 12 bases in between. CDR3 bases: TGTGCCAGCAGTACAGGGACCTACTCCTACGAGCAGTACTTC. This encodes CASSTGTYSYEQYF.

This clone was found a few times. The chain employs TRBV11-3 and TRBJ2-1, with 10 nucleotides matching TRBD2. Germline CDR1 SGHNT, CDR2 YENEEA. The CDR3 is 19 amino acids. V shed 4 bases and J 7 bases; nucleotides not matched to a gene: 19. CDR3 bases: TGTGCCAGCAGCTCGCCTAGCGGGAGTATAAGGGCAACTGGGAATGAGCAGTTCTTC. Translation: CASSSPSGSIRATGNEQFF.

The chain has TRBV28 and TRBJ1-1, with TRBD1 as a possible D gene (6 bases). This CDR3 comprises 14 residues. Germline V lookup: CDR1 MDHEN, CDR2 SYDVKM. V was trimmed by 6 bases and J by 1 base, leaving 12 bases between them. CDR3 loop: CASSLGHKNTEAFF. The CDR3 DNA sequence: TGTGCCAGCAGCCTGGGACACAAGAACACTGAAGCTTTCTTT.